This T cell receptor (beta chain) was sequenced for a study of T cell repertoires in cytomegalovirus infection. About the study: Public TCR beta signatures indicated both CMV infection and matching HLA type. Study-wide results and limits: In two of eight donors, the top clonotype was HLA-C-restricted CMV-specific. Identification of carriers of CMV plus the relevant HLA was achieved through cumulative public TCR beta family frequency.

In TCRdb, the reads were re-called with MiXCR into one record per CDR3 protein. The table has 650,000 to 900,000 distinct CDR3 sequences, around a third seen once. This clonotype appeared a few times. Its antigen is currently unknown. J was trimmed by 11 bases and V by 7 bases; bases with no gene match: 14. The CDR3 is made up of 14 amino acids. Germline V gene sequence: CDR1 MDHEN, CDR2 SYDVKM. The chain carries TRBV28 and TRBJ2-5; 9 bases are a match to TRBD2. The starting material was cultured CD8+ T cells from PBMCs, obtained from culture after CMV antigen stimulation. The clonotype comes from a human donor in good health (CMV status not recorded). Some clones in this sample may be carry-over from other donors' samples. The CDR3 DNA reads as TGTGCCAGCACTACATCCCAAGCGGGGGGACTACAGTACTTC. It encodes CASTTSQAGGLQYF.